Shown below are 16 T cell receptor beta chains from a single sample sequenced in a study of CD8 T cells in ankylosing spondylitis (TCRdb year 2017). The library was built by means of 5' RACE. Data came from an Illumina HiSeq 2500. TCRdb reanalyzed the raw reads on its own, using fastp at Q25 for trimming and MiXCR for clone calling, and kept in-frame beta chains. All rows with the same CDR3 protein become a single entry with the most common DNA and genes. The sample has about 240,000 distinct CDR3 sequences on record, about 10% of them singletons. The top ten clonotypes cover 6% to 7.5% of the sample. The sample consisted of blood, either unsorted or a sorted T cell fraction (not recorded which). The receptors come from a male donor with ankylosing spondylitis or in good health (not recorded which).

This clonotype was counted at least ten times. The CDR3 spells CASSLGSNAEQFF. The CDR3 coding sequence is TGTGCCAGCAGCTTAGGATCAAACGCTGAGCAGTTCTTC. The chain has TRBV7-2 and TRBJ2-1; D call uncertain. This CDR3 comprises 13 residues. Trimming took 1 base from V and 9 from J, leaving 10 bases between them. Germline values: CDR1 SGHTA, CDR2 FQGNSA.

In its sample, this clonotype was seen once. This may come from a read error, since a much larger clone is one base off. This rearrangement joins TRBV5-1 to TRBJ2-7, with D perhaps TRBD1 or TRBD2 (5 bases each). This CDR3 contains 12 residues. From germline, CDR1 is SGHRS and CDR2 YFSETQ. V lost 5 bases and J 6 bases, leaving 12 bases between the germline ends. CDR3 amino acids: CASRGPATEQYF. In DNA, the CDR3 is TGCGCCAGCAGGGGACCCGCGACCGAGCAGTACTTC.

This clonotype has ten or more counts. The V and J genes are TRBV20-1 and TRBJ2-3; 8 bases are shared with TRBD2. With 4 bases clipped from V and 5 bases from J, the junction kept 11 bases outside the gene matches. Germline loops: CDR1 DFQATT, CDR2 SNEGSKA (reference sequence). This CDR3 spans 15 amino acids. The CDR3 DNA is TGCAGTGCTACCGAGCGGGAGTTGGTCGGAGATACGCAGTATTTT. As protein: CSATERELVGDTQYF.

This clonotype was counted many times. The chain has TRBV27 and TRBJ2-3; 8 bases are shared with TRBD2. Germline V gene data show CDR1 as MNHEY and CDR2 as SMNVEV (reference sequence). The CDR3 has 15 amino acids. J gave up 3 bases and V 7 bases, and 9 bases lay outside the gene matches. The CDR3 protein is CASTLDGGGTDTQYF. CDR3 DNA sequence: TGTGCCAGCACTTTGGACGGCGGGGGGACAGATACGCAGTATTTT.

The table lists this clonotype with many counts. The chain combines TRBV20-1 with TRBJ2-2; TRBD1 matches at 7 bases. This CDR3 has 17 amino acids. Per germline, CDR1 DFQATT and CDR2 SNEGSKA (reference sequence). V dropped 0 bases and J dropped 2; count of bases not matched to a gene: 9. CDR3 nucleotides: TGCAGTGCTAGAGATAGTAAGGGGGACAGCAACACCGGGGAGCTGTTTTTT. Translating gives CSARDSKGDSNTGELFF.

Ten or more counts support this clonotype. The rearrangement links TRBV20-1 to TRBJ2-1, with TRBD2 matching over 8 bases. CDR1 and CDR2 (germline): DFQATT, SNEGSKA (reference sequence). Trimming removed 3 bases from V and 1 base from J; junction bases left unmatched: 5. This CDR3 is 15 amino acids long. The DNA of the CDR3 is TGCAGTGCTAGGGGGACTAGGAGATCCTACAATGAGCAGTTCTTC. Translated, it gives CSARGTRRSYNEQFF.

This clonotype was counted many times. The chain recombines TRBV9 with TRBJ2-3; 8 nucleotides align to TRBD1. The CDR3 length is 15 residues. Germline V gene lookup returns CDR1 SGDLS and CDR2 YYNGEE. The J segment lost 5 bases and the V segment lost 0 bases, leaving 5 bases of the junction unmatched. In nucleotides, the CDR3 is TGTGCCAGCAGCGTAGTCAGGGGGCGTGGAGATACGCAGTATTTT. It yields the protein CASSVVRGRGDTQYF.

This clonotype came up many times. The rearrangement uses TRBV5-1 and TRBJ1-2, with D possibly TRBD1 on 6 matching bases. V lost 0 bases and J lost 0, with 15 bases in between. The germline V gene encodes CDR1 SGHRS and CDR2 YFSETQ. The CDR3 length is 17 residues. CDR3 nucleotides: TGCGCCAGCAGCTTGGGGCAGGGGTACCAAGCTAACTATGGCTACACCTTC. As protein: CASSLGQGYQANYGYTF.

This clonotype was detected ten times or more. The chain uses TRBV5-1 and TRBJ2-3; D may be TRBD1 (5 bases). The CDR3 totals 17 residues. CDR1 is SGHRS, CDR2 YFSETQ, per germline. V dropped 3 bases and J dropped 2 bases, with 19 bases sitting between them. The CDR3 DNA sequence: TGCGCCAGCAGCTATGGGGTGGACACCGAGATCACAGATACGCAGTATTTT. This translates into CASSYGVDTEITDTQYF.

There are many counts of this clonotype. The V call is TRBV20-1, the J call TRBJ2-5; the D is unclear. V was trimmed by 5 bases and J by 4 bases, leaving 14 bases between them. This CDR3 spans 13 amino acids. CDR1 is DFQATT and CDR2 is SNEGSKA in the germline V gene (reference sequence). Here the CDR3 reads CSAFSEWGETQYF. For the CDR3, the DNA is TGCAGTGCTTTCTCGGAGTGGGGAGAGACCCAGTACTTC.

This clonotype was counted a few times. This chain links TRBV12-3 or TRBV12-4 with TRBJ1-1; tentatively, D is TRBD1 (5 bases). The V end lost 7 bases, the J end lost 5 bases, and 17 bases lay between the germline ends. CDR3 size: 14 residues. CDR3 bases: TGTGCCAGCACTAAGGCGGGGCGTGGAACTGAAGCTTTCTTT. Translation: CASTKAGRGTEAFF.

This clonotype showed up just a few times. This rearrangement joins TRBV5-5 to TRBJ2-2, with TRBD2 matching over 7 bases. The CDR3 loop spans 17 amino acids. The germline gives CDR1 SGHKS, CDR2 YYEKEE (reference sequence). V gave up 4 bases and J gave up 0 bases; unmatched junction bases: 9. The CDR3 sequence is CASSKGLVHANTGELFF. In DNA form, the CDR3 reads TGTGCCAGCAGCAAAGGACTAGTCCATGCGAACACCGGGGAGCTGTTTTTT.

This sequence joins TRBV27 and TRBJ2-3, with a tentative D call TRBD1 (6 bases). The germline V gene encodes CDR1 MNHEY and CDR2 SMNVEV (reference sequence). Trimming took off 6 bases at V and 4 bases at J, with 23 bases between the two ends. The CDR3 has 17 residues. The CDR3 nucleotides read TGTGCCAGCAGCCTTGCTTCCGCCAGGGGCGCGCCAGATACGCAGTATTTT. This sequence encodes CASSLASARGAPDTQYF.

This clonotype was detected ten times or more. This chain joins TRBV5-1 and TRBJ1-2, with D uncertain. Germline V gene data show CDR1 as SGHRS and CDR2 as YFSETQ. The CDR3 contains 13 residues. The germline V and J ends were trimmed by 0 bases and 8 bases, with 11 bases remaining between them. CDR3 in DNA: TGCGCCAGCAGCTTGGATCCGGTCCGGGGCTACACCTTC. Protein product: CASSLDPVRGYTF. Full variable domain (outside the CDR3, taken from reference TRBV5-1 and TRBJ1-2): KAGVTQTPRYLIKTRGQQVTLSCSPISGHRSVSWYQQTPGQGLQFLFEYFSETQRNKGNFPGRFSGRQFSNSRSEMNVSTLELGDSALYLCASSLDPVRGYTFGSGTRLTVV.

This clonotype was observed many times. This sequence joins TRBV6-1 and TRBJ2-7, with TRBD2 matching over 11 bases. V trimming: 6 bases; J trimming: 2 bases; junction bases outside the gene matches: 6. The CDR3 runs to 15 residues. In germline, CDR1 is MNHNS, CDR2 SASEGT. CDR3 coding DNA: TGTGCCAGCAGCCAACTAGCGGGGGTGACCTACGAGCAGTACTTC. It yields the protein CASSQLAGVTYEQYF.

The V call is TRBV7-8, the J call TRBJ1-3; D remains unclear. V lost 1 base and J lost 4, with 11 bases in between. This CDR3 has 15 residues. Germline V gives CDR1 SGHVS, CDR2 FQNEAQ. For the CDR3, the DNA is TGTGCCAGCAGCTTAGGCCGCCGAAGGGGAAACACCATATATTTT. Encoded protein: CASSLGRRRGNTIYF.